This TCR beta chain stems from a study of graft-versus-host responses after intestinal transplantation. Germline loops: CDR1 MDHEN, CDR2 SYDVKM. The V end was cut by 7 bases, the J end by 0 bases, with 12 bases between. This CDR3 contains 14 residues. Profiling relied on immunoSEQ multiplex PCR, and the TCRdb table lists in-frame clones only, not all of them. This table has 95,000 to 110,000 clones, 87% appearing once. On this clone: Its specificity is not known.

This chain connects TRBV28 to TRBJ1-2; a possible D gene is TRBD1 (5 bases). The sequenced sample was unstimulated CD4+ T cells sorted from spleen or lymph node cells, obtained before intestinal transplant. This clonotype was obtained from a human donor who received an intestinal transplant. In DNA, the CDR3 is TGTGCCAGCACCGGGGCGAGATCTAACTATGGCTACACCTTC. Its translation: CASTGARSNYGYTF.